A single sample is the source of the 30 T cell receptor beta chains below, sequenced in a study of response to subunit inactivated influenza vaccine. TCRdb re-called the RT-PCR reads with MiXCR, one entry per CDR3 protein. The table shows about 240,000 distinct CDR3 sequences, with approximately 12% occurring only once. The specimen comprised non-naive T cells sorted from PBMCs, sampled 14 to 15 days before vaccination. The receptor source for this set is a man aged 50 or older who received an inactivated influenza vaccine.

In this sample, this clonotype turned up many times. V gene TRBV7-2 combines with J gene TRBJ2-1; the D is unclear. CDR1 and CDR2 (germline): SGHTA, FQGNSA. This CDR3 spans 13 amino acids. The germline V and J ends were trimmed by 2 bases and 5 bases, with 7 bases remaining between them. The CDR3 is CASSLQVHNEQFF. CDR3 DNA sequence: TGTGCCAGCAGCTTACAGGTCCACAATGAGCAGTTCTTC.

The chain employs TRBV20-1 and TRBJ2-7; 12 bases fit TRBD2. This CDR3 has 16 amino acids. Per germline, CDR1 DFQATT and CDR2 SNEGSKA (reference sequence). J was trimmed by 4 bases and V by 0 bases; bases with no gene match: 7. CDR3 in amino acids: CSARDSLAGGLYEQYF. Written as DNA, the CDR3 is TGCAGTGCTAGAGATTCCCTAGCGGGGGGGCTTTACGAGCAGTACTTC.

V gene TRBV28 combines with J gene TRBJ1-2, with D possibly TRBD1 on 5 matching bases. Deletions cut 4 bases from V and 1 base from J, with 10 bases between. Looked up from germline, CDR1 is MDHEN and CDR2 is SYDVKM. CDR3 length: 14 amino acids. Here the CDR3 DNA reads TGTGCCAGCAGTTCGGGACTGCTTAACTATGGCTACACCTTC. It translates to CASSSGLLNYGYTF.

This clonotype was observed at least ten times. This sequence joins TRBV20-1 and TRBJ2-7; either TRBD1 or TRBD2 may fit D (5 bases each). Trimming pared 6 bases from V and 4 bases from J, leaving 16 bases between. The CDR3 totals 13 residues. The V gene's germline CDR1 is DFQATT and CDR2 SNEGSKA (reference sequence). Written as DNA, the CDR3 is TGCAGTGCAACGGGACGCCCCGCTTACGAGCAGTACTTC. Protein sequence: CSATGRPAYEQYF.

The table lists this clonotype with many counts. The chain carries TRBV5-5 and TRBJ2-5; 8 bases are shared with TRBD1. In germline, CDR1 is SGHKS, CDR2 YYEKEE (reference sequence). Unmatched junction bases numbered 11, after V lost 2 bases and J lost 8 bases. There are 15 residues in the CDR3. In DNA, the CDR3 is TGTGCCAGCAGCTTACTCTCCACAGGGGGGAACACCCAGTACTTC. The encoded protein is CASSLLSTGGNTQYF.

This clonotype was recorded at least ten times. This sequence joins TRBV7-2 and TRBJ2-3; the D is unclear. CDR1 SGHTA and CDR2 FQGNSA come from the germline V gene. CDR3 length equals 13 residues. Trimming shortened V by 5 bases and J by 0 bases, and 6 bases separated the two germline ends. CDR3 DNA: TGTGCCAGCAGCCTGGGGAGCACAGATACGCAGTATTTT. Amino acid sequence: CASSLGSTDTQYF. The complete variable domain, with remaining parts taken from reference TRBV7-2 and TRBJ2-3, reads GAGVSQSPSNKVTEKGKDVELRCDPISGHTALYWYRQSLGQGLEFLIYFQGNSAPDKSGLPSDRFSAERTGGSVSTLTIQRTQQEDSAVYLCASSLGSTDTQYFGPGTRLTVL.

This chain uses TRBV9 with TRBJ2-1, with D perhaps matching TRBD1 (5 bases). Germline V gene lookup returns CDR1 SGDLS and CDR2 YYNGEE. The CDR3 has 15 residues. V was cut by 0 bases and J by 2 bases, with 9 bases left in between. The CDR3 region is CASSVAGLTYNEQFF. CDR3 DNA sequence: TGTGCCAGCAGCGTAGCAGGGTTAACCTACAATGAGCAGTTCTTC.

This clonotype was counted many times. This rearrangement joins TRBV7-6 to TRBJ2-2; D remains unclear. Germline values: CDR1 SGHVS, CDR2 FNYEAQ. V was cut by 3 bases and J by 6 bases, with 8 bases left in between. The CDR3 is 13 amino acids. The CDR3 sequence: CASSLDGPGELFF. CDR3 nucleotides: TGTGCCAGCAGCTTGGACGGACCCGGGGAGCTGTTTTTT.

The chain employs TRBV20-1 and TRBJ2-1; a possible D gene is TRBD2 (7 bases). The CDR3 totals 14 residues. V lost 0 bases and J lost 9, with 15 bases in between. Looked up from germline, CDR1 is DFQATT and CDR2 is SNEGSKA (reference sequence). In DNA form, the CDR3 reads TGCAGTGCTAGAGATCAGGGGCGCGGGGGTGAGCAGTTCTTC. Translated, it gives CSARDQGRGGEQFF.

The table lists this clonotype with many counts. The CDR3 region is CASTPLGHMGTNTEAFF. The CDR3 nucleotides are TGTGCCAGTACCCCCCTAGGCCACATGGGGACGAACACTGAAGCTTTCTTT. The chain joins TRBV6-5 to TRBJ1-1, with D maybe TRBD1 (5 bases). Germline CDR1 and CDR2: MNHEY and SVGAGI. The CDR3 length is 17 residues. Trimming pared 9 bases from V and 1 base from J, leaving 24 bases between.

In its sample, this clonotype was seen many times. The chain uses TRBV5-1 and TRBJ2-7; 7 bases are shared with TRBD1. The CDR3 totals 17 residues. Germline loops: CDR1 SGHRS, CDR2 YFSETQ. Unmatched junction bases numbered 18, after V lost 2 bases and J lost 7 bases. The CDR3 sequence: CASSLRGGTVSTGEQYF. CDR3 bases: TGCGCCAGCAGCTTAAGAGGTGGGACAGTCTCAACGGGGGAGCAGTACTTC.

Many counts were recorded for this clonotype. V and J are TRBV12-3 or TRBV12-4 and TRBJ2-3; D is uncertain. The CDR3 has 14 residues. V was pared by 3 bases and J by 2 bases, with 9 bases between. CDR3 DNA: TGTGCCAGCAGTTTTCGGCGGAACACAGATACGCAGTATTTT. This codes for CASSFRRNTDTQYF.

The chain carries TRBV28 and TRBJ1-1; possible D gene TRBD1, 5 bases. The V and J ends lost 2 bases and 12 bases respectively, with 22 bases between them. The CDR3 has 15 amino acids. Germline values: CDR1 MDHEN, CDR2 SYDVKM. The CDR3 sequence: CASSLDNARTSFSFF. CDR3 bases: TGTGCCAGCAGTTTAGATAACGCGCGGACAAGTTTTTCTTTCTTT. Drawing the rest from reference TRBV28 and TRBJ1-1, the complete variable domain is DVKVTQSSRYLVKRTGEKVFLECVQDMDHENMFWYRQDPGLGLRLIYFSYDVKMKEKGDIPEGYSVSREKKERFSLILESASTNQTSMYLCASSLDNARTSFSFFGQGTRLTVV.

This clonotype was recorded a few times. This rearrangement joins TRBV7-9 to TRBJ2-5, with 7 bases lining up with TRBD1. The CDR3 has 14 amino acids. The V and J ends lost 4 bases and 1 base, in that order; junction bases with no gene match: 3. Germline CDR1 is SEHNR and CDR2 is FQNEAQ (reference sequence). CDR3 bases: TGTGCCAGCAGCTCGGGACAGTTCCAAGAGACCCAGTACTTC. This sequence encodes CASSSGQFQETQYF.

This clonotype was recorded a few times. The V and J genes are TRBV7-2 and TRBJ1-2; weak D call: TRBD1 (6 bases). Trimming left V 8 bases short and J 5 bases short, with 18 bases between. Germline V gene lookup returns CDR1 SGHTA and CDR2 FQGNSA. This CDR3 is built from 14 residues. CDR3 coding DNA: TGTGCCAGCGACTTCGGGACACCAACATATGGCTACACCTTC. It yields the protein CASDFGTPTYGYTF.

This clonotype has at least ten counts. This chain uses TRBV5-1 with TRBJ2-1; D possibly corresponds to TRBD1 (6 bases). Germline CDR1 SGHRS, CDR2 YFSETQ. The CDR3 extends over 15 amino acids. V dropped 2 bases and J dropped 5 bases, with 14 bases sitting between them. CDR3 sequence (DNA): TGCGCCAGCAGCTTTGACGCAGGGGCCAACAATGAGCAGTTCTTC. Translation: CASSFDAGANNEQFF. Full variable domain (outside the CDR3, taken from reference TRBV5-1 and TRBJ2-1): KAGVTQTPRYLIKTRGQQVTLSCSPISGHRSVSWYQQTPGQGLQFLFEYFSETQRNKGNFPGRFSGRQFSNSRSEMNVSTLELGDSALYLCASSFDAGANNEQFFGPGTRLTVL.

The sample holds many counts of this clonotype. V and J are TRBV11-2 and TRBJ2-3; D uncertain. Germline V gene data show CDR1 as SGHAT and CDR2 as FQNNGV. This CDR3 is 12 amino acids long. The V end lost 4 bases, the J end lost 0 bases, and 2 bases lay between the germline ends. The chain's CDR3 is CASSSSTDTQYF. CDR3 in DNA: TGTGCCAGCAGCTCTAGCACAGATACGCAGTATTTT.

This clonotype turned up a few times. This chain joins TRBV20-1 and TRBJ2-2; D call uncertain. Germline assignment: CDR1 DFQATT and CDR2 SNEGSKA (reference sequence). This CDR3 comprises 15 residues. The V and J ends lost 2 bases and 0 bases respectively, with 10 bases between them. The CDR3 loop reads CSARSGRTNTGELFF. The CDR3 coding sequence is TGCAGTGCTAGAAGTGGGCGAACGAACACCGGGGAGCTGTTTTTT.

This clonotype has a count of ten or more. The chain combines TRBV7-3 with TRBJ1-1; D gene unclear. V was clipped by 0 bases and J by 0 bases, with 8 bases between them. Germline V lookup: CDR1 SGHTA, CDR2 FQGTGA. This CDR3 region has 15 residues. CDR3 amino acids: CASSLTDGVNTEAFF. The DNA of the CDR3 is TGTGCCAGCAGCTTAACGGACGGAGTGAACACTGAAGCTTTCTTT.

The chain has TRBV27 and TRBJ2-7; either TRBD1 or TRBD2 may supply D (5 bases each). The germline V and J ends were trimmed by 4 bases and 3 bases, with 10 bases remaining between them. CDR1 and CDR2 from the germline V gene are MNHEY and SMNVEV (reference sequence). The CDR3 length is 13 residues. The CDR3 protein is CASSSRDGYEQYF. The CDR3 bases are TGTGCCAGCAGTTCCCGGGACGGCTACGAGCAGTACTTC.

CDR3 nucleotides: TGCAGTGCTAGAGGGGACCGAAGCTCCTACGAGCAGTACTTC. Translation: CSARGDRSSYEQYF. The chain uses TRBV20-1 and TRBJ2-7, with D tentatively TRBD1 or TRBD2 (5 bases each). The germline V and J ends were trimmed by 1 base and 0 bases, with 10 bases remaining between them. CDR3 length: 14 amino acids. The germline gives CDR1 DFQATT, CDR2 SNEGSKA (reference sequence).

This clonotype was observed a few times. The chain is built from TRBV10-3 and TRBJ2-2; D gene uncertain. CDR1 and CDR2 from the germline V gene are ENHRY and SYGVKD. Trimming shortened V by 4 bases and J by 4 bases, and 10 bases separated the two germline ends. The CDR3 loop spans 14 amino acids. The CDR3 DNA is TGTGCCATCAGTGGCAAGGGTGGCACCGGGGAGCTGTTTTTT. Protein sequence: CAISGKGGTGELFF.

V is TRBV20-1 and J is TRBJ2-1; possibly TRBD1 or TRBD2 for D (7 bases each). This CDR3 contains 15 residues. The germline CDR1 and CDR2 sequences are DFQATT and SNEGSKA (reference sequence). Trimming left V 6 bases short and J 5 bases short, with 20 bases between. CDR3 region: CSATGVAGADNEQFF. The CDR3 bases are TGCAGTGCCACAGGGGTCGCGGGAGCCGACAATGAGCAGTTCTTC.

This clonotype came up a few times. This chain joins TRBV3-1 and TRBJ2-7; weak D call: TRBD1 (6 bases). With 4 bases removed from V and 2 bases from J, the gap between germline ends came to 18 bases. Germline CDR1 is LGHDT and CDR2 is YNNKEL (reference sequence). This CDR3 region has 16 residues. The CDR3: CASSPWDTGLAYEQYF. CDR3 in DNA: TGTGCCAGCAGCCCCTGGGACACCGGGTTGGCCTACGAGCAGTACTTC.

This clonotype was seen only a few times. The rearrangement uses TRBV11-1 and TRBJ2-5, with D tentatively TRBD1 (6 bases). The CDR3 totals 14 residues. Per the germline V gene, CDR1 is SGHAT and CDR2 is FQDESV (reference sequence). The germline V and J ends were trimmed by 4 bases and 5 bases, with 14 bases remaining between them. Here the CDR3 DNA reads TGTGCCAGCAGCTCGCAGGGGCCGTTGGAGACCCAGTACTTC. Protein: CASSSQGPLETQYF.

Ten or more counts support this clonotype. The DNA of the CDR3 is TGCGCCAGCAGCCCGGACGATAGAGTGGGGACAGCCAAAAACATTCAGTACTTC. Protein: CASSPDDRVGTAKNIQYF. The chain employs TRBV5-1 and TRBJ2-4; the D gene could be TRBD1 or TRBD2 (5 bases each). The CDR3 length is 18 residues. Trimming removed 4 bases from V and 0 bases from J, with 20 bases in between. Germline V gives CDR1 SGHRS, CDR2 YFSETQ.

The chain uses TRBV2 and TRBJ1-1, with 7 bases fitting TRBD1. CDR3 length: 15 amino acids. The germline CDR1 and CDR2 sequences are SNHLY and FYNNEI. V trimming: 6 bases; J trimming: 6 bases; junction bases outside the gene matches: 13. The CDR3 here is CASRTEGAVSSEAFF. CDR3 nucleotide sequence: TGTGCCAGCAGGACGGAGGGGGCGGTAAGTTCTGAAGCTTTCTTT.

In its sample, this clonotype was seen a few times. The V call is TRBV25-1, the J call TRBJ2-5; a possible D gene is TRBD2 (6 bases). The CDR3 has 17 residues. The ends were cut back, 0 bases at V and 1 base at J, with 15 bases in the middle. Germline values: CDR1 MGHDK, CDR2 SYGVNS. The CDR3 reads CASSEYGGAITQETQYF. CDR3 DNA sequence: TGTGCCAGCAGTGAATATGGCGGGGCGATAACCCAAGAGACCCAGTACTTC.

The rearrangement links TRBV7-9 to TRBJ2-3, with D uncertain. The CDR3 is 14 residues long. The V gene lost 0 bases and the J gene lost 4 bases, with 8 bases spanning the gap. Germline V gives CDR1 SEHNR, CDR2 FQNEAQ (reference sequence). CDR3: CASSLAQVADTQYF. The CDR3 coding sequence is TGTGCCAGCAGCTTAGCTCAGGTGGCAGATACGCAGTATTTT.

This clonotype was seen repeatedly, ten times or more. The rearrangement uses TRBV4-3 and TRBJ2-5; 12 bases are shared with TRBD2. The V gene's germline CDR1 is LGHNA and CDR2 YSLEER. V was clipped by 4 bases and J by 5 bases; unmatched bases: 11. The CDR3 totals 17 residues. CDR3 bases: TGCGCCAGCAGCCGCACCCTAGCGGGAGGGCCCTCCGAGACCCAGTACTTC. The encoded protein is CASSRTLAGGPSETQYF.